The sequence of this T cell receptor (beta chain) was determined in a study of blood T cell repertoires in COVID-19. Study in general: PBMCs, B-cell-depleted T cells, or T cells were the source of the cDNA or gDNA that made up the material.

This clone has more than one count but fewer than ten. One junction end disagrees with the germline gene, perhaps due to a read error. Only in-frame clones appear in the TCRdb table, and some are missing; sequencing was by immunoSEQ multiplex PCR. The table shows around 200,000 clones, with around 80% occurring only once. The sequenced material came from peripheral blood. This clonotype was obtained from a woman older than 75 with acute or convalescent COVID-19.

The DNA of the CDR3 is TGCGCCAGCAGATTGGCGGACAGGGGAGAAGAGACCCAGTACTTC. Translation: CASRLADRGEETQYF. The V and J genes are TRBV5-1 and TRBJ2-5; TRBD1 matches at 9 bases. Germline CDR1 and CDR2: SGHRS and YFSETQ. This CDR3 region has 15 residues.